Listed below are T cell receptor beta chains from one sample, sequenced in a study of beta chain features in type 1 diabetes. Data came from immunoSEQ multiplex PCR; TCRdb stores just in-frame clones and leaves some out. The profile shows about 900,000 clones, 17% of them singletons. The material sequenced was naive CD4+ T cells from blood. These receptors came from a woman aged 18 to 35 in good health. Each CDR3 is given with its conserved first and last residue. Each record gives: CDR3 length, V gene, CDR3 protein.

cdr3_length: 12
v_call: TRBV5-1
cdr3_aa: CASSPEAREQYF

cdr3_length: 13
v_call: TRBV28
cdr3_aa: CASSWDFYNEQFF

cdr3_length: 16
v_call: TRBV18
cdr3_aa: CASSPPMGAGANVLTF

cdr3_length: 14
v_call: TRBV9
cdr3_aa: CASSPRSWGGELFF

cdr3_length: 12
v_call: TRBV28
cdr3_aa: CASSLSHSEQYF

cdr3_length: 15
v_call: TRBV18
cdr3_aa: CASSPGPLLKNIQYF

cdr3_length: 17
v_call: TRBV28
cdr3_aa: CASSRLTGVETEETQYF

cdr3_length: 13
v_call: TRBV28
cdr3_aa: CASSLVAPDTQYF

cdr3_length: 18
v_call: TRBV19
cdr3_aa: CASSIRASGAGREYEQYF

cdr3_length: 10
v_call: TRBV7-6
cdr3_aa: CASPIHEQYF

cdr3_length: 16
v_call: TRBV5-4
cdr3_aa: CASSLLGAGGPGPQYF

cdr3_length: 13
v_call: TRBV18
cdr3_aa: CASSSGDPETQYF

cdr3_length: 13
v_call: TRBV7-2
cdr3_aa: CASSLIREEGQYF

cdr3_length: 15
v_call: TRBV18
cdr3_aa: CASSLQLDSTDTQYF

cdr3_length: 14
v_call: TRBV28
cdr3_aa: CASSSGGGNQPQHF

cdr3_length: 14
v_call: TRBV28
cdr3_aa: CASSQASVGYVQYF

cdr3_length: 16
v_call: TRBV16
cdr3_aa: CASSQADRGPNSPLHF

cdr3_length: 16
v_call: TRBV7-2
cdr3_aa: CASSFASGYSYNEQFF

cdr3_length: 15
v_call: TRBV4-2
cdr3_aa: CASSQGAGSTDTQYF

cdr3_length: 16
v_call: TRBV10-3
cdr3_aa: CASSGQVTSGANVLTF

cdr3_length: 17
v_call: TRBV7-9
cdr3_aa: CASSHPRPGQGTDTQYF

cdr3_length: 15
v_call: TRBV7-2
cdr3_aa: CASSLGRARTSEQFF

cdr3_length: 17
v_call: TRBV21-1
cdr3_aa: CASSKYPWGDRSYEQYF

cdr3_length: 15
v_call: TRBV19
cdr3_aa: CASTRGGLGKNIQYF

cdr3_length: 15
v_call: TRBV19
cdr3_aa: CASSSGTSSTDTQYF

cdr3_length: 16
v_call: TRBV9
cdr3_aa: CASSVEGGALTDTQYF

cdr3_length: 22
v_call: TRBV28
cdr3_aa: CASSFSFGLGSTGTSGANVLTF

cdr3_length: 15
v_call: TRBV6-1
cdr3_aa: CASRKPGLAAGEQFF

cdr3_length: 12
v_call: TRBV5-1
cdr3_aa: CASSLGGGEQFF

cdr3_length: 16
v_call: TRBV5-6
cdr3_aa: CASSLARSKGARGYTF

cdr3_length: 12
v_call: TRBV19
cdr3_aa: CASSSPGATRGF

cdr3_length: 17
v_call: TRBV11-2
cdr3_aa: CASSHQLAPANTGELFF

cdr3_length: 14
v_call: TRBV18
cdr3_aa: CASSSLRGQETQYF

cdr3_length: 13
v_call: TRBV19
cdr3_aa: CASSSRGTGELFF

cdr3_length: 15
v_call: TRBV19
cdr3_aa: CASSRSALAKNIQYF

cdr3_length: 14
v_call: TRBV10-3
cdr3_aa: CAISTDDSNQPQHF

cdr3_length: 11
v_call: TRBV28
cdr3_aa: CASSDRDRVYF

cdr3_length: 13
v_call: TRBV10-3
cdr3_aa: CAISGQINYGYTF

cdr3_length: 13
v_call: TRBV29-1
cdr3_aa: CSVATTRTNGYTF

cdr3_length: 13
v_call: TRBV2
cdr3_aa: CARGTQSTDTQYF

cdr3_length: 14
v_call: TRBV7-2
cdr3_aa: CASSLLGLGDTQYF

cdr3_length: 16
v_call: TRBV18
cdr3_aa: CASSLAQGKENYGYTF

cdr3_length: 15
v_call: TRBV4-1
cdr3_aa: CASSQVIAGPDTQYF

cdr3_length: 14
v_call: TRBV7-8
cdr3_aa: CASSFSALTGELFF